The clone carrying this TCR beta chain was seen more than once but under ten times. These data are taken from a study of blood T cell repertoires in COVID-19. CDR1 and CDR2 (germline): SGHNT, YENEEA. The CDR3 runs to 14 residues. V dropped 5 bases and J dropped 7; count of bases not matched to a gene: 6. TCRdb's table, derived via immunoSEQ multiplex PCR, lists solely in-frame clones and lacks some. The sample consists of hundreds of thousands of clones, roughly 89% of them appearing once. The clonotype originates from a young man with COVID-19, enrolled during active disease. The chain has TRBV11-3 and TRBJ2-1, with 9 bases identical to TRBD1. The sample consisted of peripheral blood. The CDR3 here is CASSPGQGTNEQFF. CDR3 bases: TGTGCCAGCAGCCCGGGACAGGGAACGAATGAGCAGTTCTTC.